This T cell receptor (beta chain) was recovered during a study of metastatic and nonmetastatic thyroid tumors (dated by TCRdb to about 2020). For the wider study: Repertoires from peripheral blood and from tumor or nodule tissue samples of malignant and benign thyroid patients were compared.

Broader findings and caveats from the paper: In both blood and tumor samples, malignant tumors were reported to have significantly higher TCR beta diversity than benign nodules.

V lost 8 bases and J lost 3 bases, and the count of bases not matched to a germline gene is 19. Reading from cysteine to phenylalanine, the CDR3 counts 17 amino acids. CDR3 DNA is the only sequence kept; it has 51 bases, read in frame from the first base. CDR1 and CDR2, per the germline V gene, are SGHRS and YFSETQ. Libraries were constructed by PCR. The listed sequencing device is Illumina HiSeq 4000. The TCR beta-chain CDR3 region of each patient was profiled by high-throughput sequencing. On the authors' methods: Drawing on CDR3 differences between clinicopathological groups, the researchers built a classifier meant to tell apart patients with distant-metastatic papillary thyroid cancer. To measure repertoire diversity the researchers used the Shannon index, while the Morisita-Horn index served to gauge how similar the tumor and blood repertoires were. The public reads were reanalyzed by TCRdb: fastp trimming at Q25, MiXCR alignment, in-frame beta chains only. TCRdb assigned the V and J calls; the authors' analysis was not used. For this sample the table gives roughly 35,000 clones, of which about a sixth were detected only once. The ten largest account for almost 3.5% of the sample.

No treatment had been received by any patient before thyroid surgery. Patient clinical samples collected from about 2011 to 2018 were retrospectively analysed using T-cell receptor beta sequencing. As concerns this clone: What antigen it recognizes has not been identified. The sample holds no much larger clone one base away, and base qualities are not on file.

This receptor was taken from a female donor with papillary thyroid cancer or a benign thyroid nodule (not recorded which). Some clones in this sample may be carry-over from other donors' samples. The chain links TRBV5-1 with TRBJ2-5; the junction holds 7 bases that match TRBD1. Material for sequencing was blood. The DNA is as follows: TGCGCCAGTAGCCCGGACAGGAGCCTACCATGGAAAGAGACCCAGTACTTC. The resulting protein is CASSPDRSLPWKETQYF.